The clone carrying this TCR beta chain showed up just once. The repertoire was sequenced with immunoSEQ multiplex PCR; TCRdb's copy has only in-frame clones and lacks some. The sample holds some 250,000 clones, about 90% seen once. Germline CDR1 MDHEN, CDR2 SYDVKM. This CDR3 comprises 14 residues. V was pared by 6 bases and J by 0 bases, with 10 bases between. This specimen comes from a study of cytomegalovirus exposure and HLA in healthy donors. Study information: It was reported in a later analysis that the 100 to 150 validation repertoires used the same platform as the 500 to 700 first-cohort repertoires.

The chain uses TRBV28 and TRBJ2-3; D perhaps matches TRBD2 (6 bases). This receptor was taken from a woman in her late teens or twenties in good health and CMV-seronegative. Input material: PBMCs. Written as DNA, the CDR3 is TGTGCCAGCAGGGTAGCGGATAGCACAGATACGCAGTATTTT. Protein sequence: CASRVADSTDTQYF.